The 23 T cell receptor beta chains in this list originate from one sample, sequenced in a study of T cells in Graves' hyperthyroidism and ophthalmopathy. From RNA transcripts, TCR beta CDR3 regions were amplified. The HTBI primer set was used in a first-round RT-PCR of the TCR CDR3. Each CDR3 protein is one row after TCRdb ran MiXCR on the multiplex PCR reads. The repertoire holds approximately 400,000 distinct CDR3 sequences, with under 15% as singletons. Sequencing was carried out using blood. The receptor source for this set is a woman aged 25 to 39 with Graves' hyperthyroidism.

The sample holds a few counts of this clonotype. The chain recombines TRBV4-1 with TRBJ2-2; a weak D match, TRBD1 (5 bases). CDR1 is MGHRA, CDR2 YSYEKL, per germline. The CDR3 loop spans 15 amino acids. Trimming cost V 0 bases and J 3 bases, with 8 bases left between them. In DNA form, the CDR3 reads TGCGCCAGCAGCCAAGAGGCCAGGGACACCGGGGAGCTGTTTTTT. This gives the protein CASSQEARDTGELFF.

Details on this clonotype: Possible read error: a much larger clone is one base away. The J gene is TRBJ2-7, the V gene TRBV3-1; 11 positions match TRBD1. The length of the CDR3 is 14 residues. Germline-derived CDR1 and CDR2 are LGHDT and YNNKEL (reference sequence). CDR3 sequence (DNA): TGTGCCAGCAGTACGGACAGGGGGCTCTACCAGCAGTACTTC. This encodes CASSTDRGLYQQYF.

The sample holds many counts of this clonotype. This chain's CDR3 is CASSLEGQPQHF. Here the CDR3 DNA reads TGTGCCAGCAGCTTGGAGGGTCAGCCCCAGCATTTT. This sequence joins TRBV7-9 and TRBJ1-5; D is unresolved. The V gene lost 3 bases and the J gene lost 6 bases, with 6 bases spanning the gap. The length of the CDR3 is 12 residues. The V gene's germline CDR1 is SEHNR and CDR2 FQNEAQ (reference sequence).

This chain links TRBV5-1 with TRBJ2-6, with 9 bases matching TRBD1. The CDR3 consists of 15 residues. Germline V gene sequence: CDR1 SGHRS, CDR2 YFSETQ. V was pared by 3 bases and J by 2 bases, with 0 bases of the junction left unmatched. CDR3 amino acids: CASSWTGAGANVLTF. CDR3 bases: TGCGCCAGCAGCTGGACAGGGGCTGGGGCCAACGTCCTGACTTTC.

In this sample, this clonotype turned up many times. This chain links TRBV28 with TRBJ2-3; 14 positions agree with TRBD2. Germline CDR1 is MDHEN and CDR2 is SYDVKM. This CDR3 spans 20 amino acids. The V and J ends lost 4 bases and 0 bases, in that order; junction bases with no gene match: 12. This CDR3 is CASSSRFGTSGSMSTDTQYF. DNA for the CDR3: TGTGCCAGCAGTTCAAGGTTCGGGACTAGCGGGAGCATGAGCACAGATACGCAGTATTTT.

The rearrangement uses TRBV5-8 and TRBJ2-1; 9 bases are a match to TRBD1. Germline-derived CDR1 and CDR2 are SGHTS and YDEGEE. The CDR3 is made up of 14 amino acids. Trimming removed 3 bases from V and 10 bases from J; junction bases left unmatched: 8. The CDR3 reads CASSWGQGWGEQFF. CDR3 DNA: TGTGCCAGCAGCTGGGGACAGGGCTGGGGGGAGCAGTTCTTC.

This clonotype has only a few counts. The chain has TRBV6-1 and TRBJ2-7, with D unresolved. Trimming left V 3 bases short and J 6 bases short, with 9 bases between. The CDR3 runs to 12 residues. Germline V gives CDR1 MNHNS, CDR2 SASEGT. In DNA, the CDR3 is TGTGCCAGCAGTGAGGGGATCGGCGAGCAGTACTTC. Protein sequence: CASSEGIGEQYF.

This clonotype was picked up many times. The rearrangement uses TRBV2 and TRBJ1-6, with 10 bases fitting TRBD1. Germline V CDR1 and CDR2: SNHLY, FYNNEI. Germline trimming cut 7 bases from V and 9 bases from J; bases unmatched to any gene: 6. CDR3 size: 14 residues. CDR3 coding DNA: TGTGCCAGCATTTCAGACAGGGGGCCTTCACCCCTCCACTTT. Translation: CASISDRGPSPLHF.

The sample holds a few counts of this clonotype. The CDR3 DNA reads TGTGCCAGCAGTGGGCGGACAGGTTGGACTAACTATGGCTACACCTTC. Encoded protein: CASSGRTGWTNYGYTF. The chain employs TRBV12-3 or TRBV12-4 and TRBJ1-2; TRBD1 aligns across 7 bases. The CDR3 is 16 residues long. V shed 5 bases, J shed 0 bases, and the junction held 9 bases outside the gene matches.

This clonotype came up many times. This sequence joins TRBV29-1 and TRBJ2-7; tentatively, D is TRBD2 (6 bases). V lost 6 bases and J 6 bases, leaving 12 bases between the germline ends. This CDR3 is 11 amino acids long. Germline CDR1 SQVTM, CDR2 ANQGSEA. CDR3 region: CSVGGQSEQYF. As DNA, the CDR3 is TGCAGCGTCGGAGGGCAGTCCGAGCAGTACTTC.

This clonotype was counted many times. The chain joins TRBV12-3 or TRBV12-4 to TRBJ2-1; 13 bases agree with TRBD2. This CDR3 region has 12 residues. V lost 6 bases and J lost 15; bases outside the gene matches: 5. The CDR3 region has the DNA TGTGCCAGCAGACGGACTAGCGGGAGTACGTTCTTC. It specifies CASRRTSGSTFF.

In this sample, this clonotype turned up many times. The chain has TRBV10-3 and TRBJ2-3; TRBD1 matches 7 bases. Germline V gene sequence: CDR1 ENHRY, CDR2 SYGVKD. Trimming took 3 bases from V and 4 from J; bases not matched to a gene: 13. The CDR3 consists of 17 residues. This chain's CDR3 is CAISEAPPSQGADTQYF. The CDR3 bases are TGTGCCATCAGTGAAGCCCCCCCCTCCCAGGGGGCAGATACGCAGTATTTT.

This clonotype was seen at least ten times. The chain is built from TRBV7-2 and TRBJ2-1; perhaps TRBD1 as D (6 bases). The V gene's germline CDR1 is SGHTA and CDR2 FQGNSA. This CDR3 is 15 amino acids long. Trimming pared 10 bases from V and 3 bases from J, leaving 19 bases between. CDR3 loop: CAILIQGISYNEQFF. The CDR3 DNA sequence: TGTGCCATCCTGATACAGGGTATTAGCTACAATGAGCAGTTCTTC.

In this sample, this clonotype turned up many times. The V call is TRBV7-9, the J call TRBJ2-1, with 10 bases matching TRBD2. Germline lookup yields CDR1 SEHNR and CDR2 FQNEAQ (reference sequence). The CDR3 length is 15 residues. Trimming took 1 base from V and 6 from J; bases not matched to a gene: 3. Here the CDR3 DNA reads TGTGCCAGCAGCTTAGAACTAGCGGGACCCAATGAGCAGTTCTTC. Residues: CASSLELAGPNEQFF.

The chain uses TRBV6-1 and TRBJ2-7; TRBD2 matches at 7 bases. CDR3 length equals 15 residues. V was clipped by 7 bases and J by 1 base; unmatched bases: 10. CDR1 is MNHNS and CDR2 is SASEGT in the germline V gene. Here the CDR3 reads CASTPSGAESYEQYF. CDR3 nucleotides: TGTGCCAGCACCCCTAGCGGAGCGGAATCCTACGAGCAGTACTTC.

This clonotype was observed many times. CDR3 residues: CSVEDRGLSGANVLTF. The DNA for the CDR3 is TGCAGCGTTGAAGACAGGGGTCTGTCCGGGGCCAACGTCCTGACTTTC. The V and J genes are TRBV29-1 and TRBJ2-6, with TRBD1 as a possible D gene (6 bases). Trimming took 0 bases from V and 4 from J, leaving 13 bases between them. The germline gives CDR1 SQVTM, CDR2 ANQGSEA. This CDR3 is built from 16 residues.

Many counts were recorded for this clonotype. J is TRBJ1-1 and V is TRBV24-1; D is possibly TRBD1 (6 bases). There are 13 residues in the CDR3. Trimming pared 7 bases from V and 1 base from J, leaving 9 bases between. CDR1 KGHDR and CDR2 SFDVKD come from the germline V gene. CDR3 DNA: TGTGCCACCAGGGGGGACACGAACACTGAAGCTTTCTTT. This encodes CATRGDTNTEAFF.

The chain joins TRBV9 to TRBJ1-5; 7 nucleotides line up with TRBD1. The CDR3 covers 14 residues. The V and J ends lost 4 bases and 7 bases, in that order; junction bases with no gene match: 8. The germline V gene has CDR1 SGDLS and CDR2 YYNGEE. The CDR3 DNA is TGTGCCAGCAGCAACGACAGGGTGGGGCAGCCCCAGCATTTT. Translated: CASSNDRVGQPQHF.

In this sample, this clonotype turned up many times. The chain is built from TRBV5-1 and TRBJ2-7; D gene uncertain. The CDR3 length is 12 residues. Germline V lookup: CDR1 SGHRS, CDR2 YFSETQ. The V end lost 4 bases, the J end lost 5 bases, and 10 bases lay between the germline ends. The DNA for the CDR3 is TGCGCCAGCAGCACGGGCTTGCACGAGCAGTACTTC. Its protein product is CASSTGLHEQYF.

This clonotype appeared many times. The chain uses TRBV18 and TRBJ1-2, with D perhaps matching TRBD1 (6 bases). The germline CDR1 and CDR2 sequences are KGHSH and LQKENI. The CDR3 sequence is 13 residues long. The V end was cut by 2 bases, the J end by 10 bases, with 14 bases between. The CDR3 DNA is TGTGCCAGCTCACCAGCCGGGACAAAGGACTACACCTTC. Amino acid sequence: CASSPAGTKDYTF.

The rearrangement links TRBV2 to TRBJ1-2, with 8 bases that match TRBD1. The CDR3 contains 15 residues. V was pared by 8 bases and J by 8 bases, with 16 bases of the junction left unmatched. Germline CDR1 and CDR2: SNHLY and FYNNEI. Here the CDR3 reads CASSPGTGPWRGYTF. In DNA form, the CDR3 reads TGTGCCAGCTCGCCCGGGACAGGACCATGGAGGGGCTACACCTTC. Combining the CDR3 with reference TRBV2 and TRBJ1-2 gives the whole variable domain EPEVTQTPSHQVTQMGQEVILRCVPISNHLYFYWYRQILGQKVEFLVSFYNNEISEKSEIFDDQFSVERPDGSNFTLKIRSTKLEDSAMYFCASSPGTGPWRGYTFGSGTRLTVV.

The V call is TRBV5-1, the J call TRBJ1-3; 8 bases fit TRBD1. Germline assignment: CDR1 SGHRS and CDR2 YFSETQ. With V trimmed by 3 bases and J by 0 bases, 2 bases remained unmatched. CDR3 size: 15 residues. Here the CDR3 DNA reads TGCGCCAGCAGCTGGGACAGGTACTCTGGAAACACCATATATTTT. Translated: CASSWDRYSGNTIYF.

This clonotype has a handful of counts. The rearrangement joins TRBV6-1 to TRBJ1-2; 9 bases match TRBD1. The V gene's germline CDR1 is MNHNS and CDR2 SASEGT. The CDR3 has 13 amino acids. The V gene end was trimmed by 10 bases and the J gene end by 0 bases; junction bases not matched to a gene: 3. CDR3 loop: CATRDRANYGYTF. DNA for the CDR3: TGTGCCACCCGGGACAGGGCTAACTATGGCTACACCTTC.